A selection of T cell receptor beta chains follows, all from one sample in a study of blood T cell repertoires in COVID-19. Some clones are missing from TCRdb's copy, which holds only in-frame ones; the method was immunoSEQ multiplex PCR. The profile shows roughly 150,000 clones, around 85% of them singletons. The source material was peripheral blood. The receptor set was obtained from a man aged 55 to 70 with active or convalescent COVID-19. The CDR3 runs from the conserved cysteine through the conserved F or W. A D gene is named only where the DNA matches it firmly. Not every row has a clone size; where given, it reads once, few, many or a size class.

d_gene,abundance,j_gene,v_gene,CDR3nt,CDR3aa
-,-,TRBJ1-2,TRBV27,TGTGCCAGCAGGGACAGATATGGCTACACCTTC,CASRDRYGYTF
-,-,TRBJ2-3,TRBV18,TGTGCCAGCTCACCCCAGGCTAGCGCAGATACGCAGTATTTT,CASSPQASADTQYF
TRBD1,-,TRBJ2-7,TRBV6-2/TRBV6-3,TGTGCCAGCAGTTCTCGGGGACAGGCTTTGACCTACGAGCAGTACTTC,CASSSRGQALTYEQYF
TRBD1,-,TRBJ2-7,TRBV11-2,TGTGCCAGCAGCTCAGTCCGGGACAGGGAATCTTACGAGCAGTACTTC,CASSSVRDRESYEQYF
TRBD1,few,TRBJ2-5,TRBV6-5,TGTGCCATTACAGGGGGCCAAGAGACCCAGTACTTC,CAITGGQETQYF
TRBD1,-,TRBJ2-3,TRBV2,TGTGCCAGCAGTGACAGGGGGCTTGGGAGGTCAGATACGCAGTATTTT,CASSDRGLGRSDTQYF
TRBD1,-,TRBJ1-4,TRBV28,TGTGCCACTACAGGGGGGGGTAATGAAAAACTGTTTTTT,CATTGGGNEKLFF
-,-,TRBJ2-1,TRBV7-9,TGTGCCAGCAGCTCCCCTAGTATACCCCGTTCCTACAATGAGCAGTTCTTC,CASSSPSIPRSYNEQFF
-,-,TRBJ2-2,TRBV5-1,TGCGCCACCAGACAAAAGGGGCTGAACACCGGGGAGCTGTTTTTT,CATRQKGLNTGELFF
TRBD1,-,TRBJ1-2,TRBV10-2,TGCGCCAGCAGTGAGTCGAAAGGGGGCGGCTATGGCTACACCTTC,CASSESKGGGYGYTF
-,-,TRBJ1-4,TRBV7-9,TGTGCCAGCAGCCCTACAGGCAGGGCAACAACTAATGAAAAACTGTTTTTT,CASSPTGRATTNEKLFF
-,-,TRBJ1-2,TRBV5-6,TGTGCCAGCCGGACAGATACTAACTATGGCTACACCTTC,CASRTDTNYGYTF
TRBD1,-,TRBJ2-7,TRBV19,TGTGCCAGTAGTATAAGTTGGGGGACAGCCACCGGCGAGCAGTACTTC,CASSISWGTATGEQYF
-,-,TRBJ1-3,TRBV25-1,TGTGCCAGCAGTGAATTCAGGGGTACTGGAAACACCATATATTTT,CASSEFRGTGNTIYF
-,-,TRBJ2-2,TRBV5-1,TGCGCCAGCAGCTACGAGACACCCACCGGGGAGCTGTTTTTT,CASSYETPTGELFF
TRBD2,-,TRBJ2-1,TRBV12-3/TRBV12-4,TGTACCAGCAGTTTGGGCCAACTAGCGCTCTTC,CTSSLGQLALF
-,-,TRBJ2-3,TRBV29-1,TGCAGCGTTGAACCTCCTGTTGGACAGTTAGGCACAGATACGCAGTATTTT,CSVEPPVGQLGTDTQYF
-,-,TRBJ2-1,TRBV5-1,TGCGCCAGCAGCTCCGCGGGGGCCAGCTCCTACAATGAGCAGTTCTTC,CASSSAGASSYNEQFF
-,-,TRBJ2-4,TRBV15,TGTGCCACCAGCAGAGCCCTTGGACAGTCTCAGGGCATTCAGTACTTC,CATSRALGQSQGIQYF
TRBD1,-,TRBJ1-3,TRBV14,TGTGCCAGCAGCCCTTGGACAGGGGGCTCTGGAAACACCATATATTTT,CASSPWTGGSGNTIYF
TRBD1,-,TRBJ2-2,TRBV19,TGTGCCAGTACTACGGACAGGGGCCCCGGGGAGCTGTTTTTT,CASTTDRGPGELFF
-,-,TRBJ1-2,TRBV2,TGTGCCAGCAGTGTAGAGGTGGCGGGCTATGGCTACACCTTC,CASSVEVAGYGYTF
TRBD1,-,TRBJ1-6,TRBV11-2,TGTGCCAGCAGTTCCCTCGCGGGACAGACTTATAATTCACCCCTCCACTTT,CASSSLAGQTYNSPLHF
TRBD2,-,TRBJ2-3,TRBV7-3,TGTGCCAGCAGCTTCGGGACTAGCGGGGGGTTAGATACGCAGTATTTT,CASSFGTSGGLDTQYF
TRBD1,once,TRBJ1-2,TRBV6-5,TGTGCCAGCAGTTACACCCGGACAGGAAACTATGGCTACACCTTC,CASSYTRTGNYGYTF
TRBD1,-,TRBJ1-2,TRBV11-2,TGTGCCAGCAGCTTACCCGCCGGGACAGATAACTATGGCTACACCTTC,CASSLPAGTDNYGYTF
-,-,TRBJ1-2,TRBV6-6,TGTGCCAGCAGCCCCGGGGGTGGCTACACCTTC,CASSPGGGYTF
TRBD1,-,TRBJ2-3,TRBV2,TGTGCCAGCAGTACCGGGACAGGGGCGAGCACAGATACGCAGTATTTT,CASSTGTGASTDTQYF
-,-,TRBJ2-7,TRBV7-2,TGTGCCAGCAGCTTAAACAGGGACCCCAGCGAGCAGTACTTC,CASSLNRDPSEQYF
TRBD2,-,TRBJ2-3,TRBV10-3,TGTGCCATAGGACTAGCCGCAAGCACAGATACGCAGTATTTT,CAIGLAASTDTQYF
-,-,TRBJ1-5,TRBV19,TGTGCCAGTAGGCCAGGGATATGGTCCAGCAATCAGCCCCAGCATTTT,CASRPGIWSSNQPQHF
-,-,TRBJ2-2,TRBV3-1/TRBV3-2,TGTGCCAGCAGCTTTCAGACCGGGGAGCTGTTTTTT,CASSFQTGELFF
TRBD1,-,TRBJ1-4,TRBV5-8,TGTGCCAGCACCCTGACAGGGGTTAATGAAAAACTGTTTTTT,CASTLTGVNEKLFF
TRBD1,-,TRBJ2-7,TRBV6-5,TGTGCCAGCAGTTGGCAGGGGGCGCAAAGCGAGCAGTACTTC,CASSWQGAQSEQYF
-,-,TRBJ1-5,TRBV28,TGTGCCAGCAGCCCCGAGGCGGGGGCTAGGCAGCCCCAGCATTTT,CASSPEAGARQPQHF
TRBD1,-,TRBJ1-3,TRBV13,TGTGCCAGCAGCTTAGCTCCCGGGACAGGGTCCTACGGAAACACCATATATTTT,CASSLAPGTGSYGNTIYF
-,-,TRBJ1-2,TRBV29-1,TGCAGCGTTCCATCCACCGGGGGCTATGGCTACACCTTC,CSVPSTGGYGYTF
-,few,TRBJ1-4,TRBV2,TGTGCCAGCAGTGTTGGGCAGACAACTAATGAAAAACTGTTTTTT,CASSVGQTTNEKLFF
-,-,TRBJ1-2,TRBV6-5,TGTGCCAGCAGTTACTCTTCAGGGGTTGGTGGCTACACCTTC,CASSYSSGVGGYTF
-,-,TRBJ1-2,TRBV11-2,TGTGCCAGCAGCTTTTTACCTCAGGGTGCTGGCTACACCTTC,CASSFLPQGAGYTF
-,-,TRBJ1-1,TRBV3-1/TRBV3-2,TGTGCCAGCAGCCCGGACAGCAACACTGAAGCTTTCTTT,CASSPDSNTEAFF
-,-,TRBJ1-1,TRBV15,TGTGCCACCAGCAGCCCGGGAGGGTACACTGAAGCTTTCTTT,CATSSPGGYTEAFF
-,-,TRBJ1-2,TRBV19,TGTGCCTTCTTCCTCGGACACCCAGCTAACTATGGCTACACCTTC,CAFFLGHPANYGYTF
TRBD2,-,TRBJ2-3,TRBV10-3,TGTGCCACCCTACTAGCGGGGGAGGTCACAGATACGCAGTATTTT,CATLLAGEVTDTQYF
TRBD1,-,TRBJ2-7,TRBV6-5,TGTGCCAGCAGAGGGGACAGACCACGAGAGCAGTACTTC,CASRGDRPREQYF
TRBD1,-,TRBJ2-1,TRBV2,TGTGCCAGCAGTGTTCGGACAGGGGGCTACAATGAGCAGTTCTTC,CASSVRTGGYNEQFF
TRBD1,-,TRBJ2-7,TRBV2,TGTGCCAGCAGAGAAAGACAGGGCTCCTACGAGCAGTACTTC,CASRERQGSYEQYF
-,-,TRBJ1-6,TRBV5-4,TGTGCCAGCAGCTTGGTGAGGGATTCACCCCTCCACTTT,CASSLVRDSPLHF
-,few,TRBJ2-2,TRBV7-2,TGTGCCAGCAGCTTAGCGCAGGTCTCCACCGGGGAGCTGTTTTTT,CASSLAQVSTGELFF
-,-,TRBJ1-6,TRBV5-1,TGCGCCAGTACGTGGGGCGGCCGGGATTCACCCCTCCACTTT,CASTWGGRDSPLHF
TRBD2,-,TRBJ2-1,TRBV27,TGTGCCAGCAGTTTGTTCCGGGACTACTTCAGCTTCTACAATGAGCAGTTCTTC,CASSLFRDYFSFYNEQFF
TRBD2,-,TRBJ2-3,TRBV4-2,TGTGCCAGCAGCCAATCCGGGACTAGCGGGGGAGGGGCAGATACGCAGTATTTT,CASSQSGTSGGGADTQYF
TRBD1,few,TRBJ1-5,TRBV19,TGTGCCAGTAGTAGGACAGGGGGAAATCAGCCCCAGCATTTT,CASSRTGGNQPQHF
-,-,TRBJ1-2,TRBV29-1,TGCAGCGTGGATTACATAGGGGAGGCGCGCACCTTC,CSVDYIGEARTF
-,once,TRBJ1-5,TRBV6-5,TGTGCCAGCAGACCCGACATGTATAGCAATCAGCCCCAGCATTTT,CASRPDMYSNQPQHF
-,-,TRBJ2-3,TRBV18,TGTGCCAGCTCACGAGGCGGCAACACAGATACGCAGTATTTT,CASSRGGNTDTQYF
TRBD1,-,TRBJ2-6,TRBV2,TGTGCCAGCAGCACAGGGGGCGAAGGGCTTCCTGGGGCCAACGTCCTGACTTTC,CASSTGGEGLPGANVLTF
TRBD1,-,TRBJ2-3,TRBV6-4,TGTGCCAGCAGTAAAAATGGGGGACAGGGGACAGATACGCAGTATTTT,CASSKNGGQGTDTQYF